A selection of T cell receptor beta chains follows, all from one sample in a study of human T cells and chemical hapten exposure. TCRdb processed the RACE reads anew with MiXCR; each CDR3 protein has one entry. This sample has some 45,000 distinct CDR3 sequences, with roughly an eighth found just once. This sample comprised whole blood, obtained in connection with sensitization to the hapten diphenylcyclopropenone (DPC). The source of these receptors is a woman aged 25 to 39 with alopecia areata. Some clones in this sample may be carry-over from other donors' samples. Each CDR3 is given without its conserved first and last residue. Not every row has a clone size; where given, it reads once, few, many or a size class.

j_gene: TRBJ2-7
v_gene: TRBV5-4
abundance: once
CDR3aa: ASSSGTISYEQY

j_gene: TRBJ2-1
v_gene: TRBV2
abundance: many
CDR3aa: ASSSYRTGKSYNEQF

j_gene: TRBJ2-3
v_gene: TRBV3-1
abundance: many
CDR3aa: ASSQGERPQY

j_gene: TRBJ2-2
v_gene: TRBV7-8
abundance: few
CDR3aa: ASATFGTSGTGELF

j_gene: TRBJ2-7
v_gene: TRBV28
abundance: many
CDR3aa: ASTPGVPPYEQY

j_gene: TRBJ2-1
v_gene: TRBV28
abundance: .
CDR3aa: ASSSQRLNNEQF

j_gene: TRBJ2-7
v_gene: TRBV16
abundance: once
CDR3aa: TSSQRASGLSYEQY

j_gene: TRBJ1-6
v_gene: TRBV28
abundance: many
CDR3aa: ASSFQYRGNSPLH

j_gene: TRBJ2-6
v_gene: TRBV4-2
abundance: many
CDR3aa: ASSQGFSGANVLT

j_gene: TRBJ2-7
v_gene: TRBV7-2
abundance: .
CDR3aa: ASSLDESAEQY

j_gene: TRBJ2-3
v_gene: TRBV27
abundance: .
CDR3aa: ASRTTGADTQY

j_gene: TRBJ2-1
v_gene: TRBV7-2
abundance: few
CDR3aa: ASSFLAGVPNEQF

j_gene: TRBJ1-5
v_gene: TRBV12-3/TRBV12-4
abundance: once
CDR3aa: ASSLYGNQPQH

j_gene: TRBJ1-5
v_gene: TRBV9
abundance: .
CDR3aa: ASSVDLNQPQH

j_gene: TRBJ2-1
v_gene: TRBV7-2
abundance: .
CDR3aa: ASSLQREGRNEQF

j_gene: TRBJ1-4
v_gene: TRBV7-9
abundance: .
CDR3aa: ASTAGQNEKLF

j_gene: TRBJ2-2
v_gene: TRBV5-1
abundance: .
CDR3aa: ASSSRDSSTGEPF

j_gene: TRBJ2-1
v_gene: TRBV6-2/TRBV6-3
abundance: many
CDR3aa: ASNSDDFNEQF